This T cell receptor (beta chain) derives from a study of metastatic and nonmetastatic thyroid tumors. TCRdb re-clonotyped the PCR reads via MiXCR. The sample gives 35,000 to 50,000 clones, 25% to 35% of which show up once; approximately 9.8% is in the top ten. This clone was counted at least ten times. No treatment had been given to any patient before thyroid surgery. The sequenced sample consisted of blood. This clonotype was sampled from a male donor with papillary thyroid cancer or a benign thyroid nodule (not recorded which). Some clones in this sample may be carry-over from other donors' samples.

CDR3 residues: CASSMGGSYSGNTIYF. Here the CDR3 DNA reads TGTGCCAGTAGTATGGGGGGCAGCTACTCTGGAAACACCATATATTTT. The V gene is TRBV19, the J gene TRBJ1-3; D perhaps matches TRBD1 (6 bases). Germline V gene lookup returns CDR1 LNHDA and CDR2 SQIVND (reference sequence). V dropped 3 bases and J dropped 0 bases, with 12 bases sitting between them. CDR3 size: 16 residues.